What follows are 2 T cell receptor beta chains derived from one specimen sequenced in a study of regulatory T cells in long-lasting Graves disease. CDR3 regions were amplified by Arm-PCR using iRepertoire HTBI primers to build TCR beta libraries. TCRdb redid the calling of the multiplex PCR reads with MiXCR, one entry per CDR3 protein. The sample lists roughly 350,000 distinct CDR3 sequences, over 15% occurring once. Time point: newly diagnosed GD, antithyroid drugs for less than 3 months. The TCR library used RNA extracted from PBMCs. This sample was also put to use in a study of T cells in Graves' hyperthyroidism and ophthalmopathy.

The material was peripheral blood mononuclear cells (PBMCs), obtained at new diagnosis, from a patient treated with antithyroid drugs. The receptors here all came from a man in his forties or fifties with Graves disease.

There are a few counts of this clonotype. The junction departs from germline at one end; a sequencing error may be responsible. V is TRBV7-9 and J is TRBJ2-1; no clear D. The germline gives CDR1 SEHNR, CDR2 FQNEAQ (reference sequence). This CDR3 is 11 amino acids long. The CDR3 DNA reads TGTGCCAGCGCCACTGGCAATAAGCAGTTCTTC. It yields the protein CASATGNKQFF.

This clonotype came up many times. The rearrangement joins TRBV7-3 to TRBJ2-3; D call uncertain. Trimming stripped 0 bases from V and 3 bases from J, with 7 bases between. This CDR3 comprises 14 residues. Germline V gene sequence: CDR1 SGHTA, CDR2 FQGTGA. CDR3 bases: TGTGCCAGCAGCTTAACGGGCGGTACAGATACGCAGTATTTT. Its translation is CASSLTGGTDTQYF.